The sequence of this T cell receptor beta chain was determined in a study of T cell responses to AZD1222 COVID-19 vaccine. Points from the study as a whole: Of the AZD1222 recipients, only 5 or 6 were seropositive at baseline. Every sample of the repertoires postdated the peak T cell response. Reportedly, nearly half the spike-specific TCRs target unmutated variant regions.

Data came from immunoSEQ multiplex PCR; TCRdb stores just in-frame clones and leaves some out. The repertoire holds 120,000 or so clones, with roughly nine tenths as singletons. Note on this clone: Its antigen is unidentified.

The source of this sequence is an adult in good health. The specimen was peripheral blood, collected on day 0 of AZD1222 vaccination.

This chain's CDR3 is CASSLAFNSPLHF. For the CDR3, the DNA is TGTGCCAGCAGCCTAGCTTTTAATTCACCCCTCCACTTT. The gene calls are TRBV12-3 or TRBV12-4 and TRBJ1-6; no reliable D call. The V end lost 6 bases, the J end lost 6 bases, and 9 bases lay between the germline ends. CDR3 length equals 13 residues.